This record concerns one TCR beta chain sequence. The data belong to a study of blood T cell repertoires in COVID-19. Method: immunoSEQ multiplex PCR; TCRdb's copy keeps in-frame clones and lacks some. The sample consists of under 85,000 clones, around 80% of them appearing once. This receptor was identified in an elderly man with acute or convalescent COVID-19. Material: peripheral blood.

This CDR3 is CASSVSGGIDEQFF. The CDR3 nucleotides read TGTGCCAGCAGCGTGAGCGGGGGAATCGATGAGCAGTTCTTC. V gene TRBV9 combines with J gene TRBJ2-1, with 8 bases aligning to TRBD2. V dropped 2 bases and J dropped 8; count of bases not matched to a gene: 6. CDR1 is SGDLS and CDR2 is YYNGEE in the germline V gene. There are 14 residues in the CDR3. Using reference TRBV9 and TRBJ2-1 for the parts outside the CDR3, the full variable domain is DSGVTQTPKHLITATGQRVTLRCSPRSGDLSVYWYQQSLDQGLQFLIQYYNGEERAKGNILERFSAQQFPDLHSELNLSSLELGDSALYFCASSVSGGIDEQFFGPGTRLTVL.